There are many counts of the clone carrying this T cell receptor (beta chain). Its antigen is not identified. The CDR3 runs to 14 residues. Germline V gives CDR1 ENHRY, CDR2 SYGVKD. The V gene lost 0 bases and the J gene lost 0 bases, with 5 bases spanning the gap. Authors of the study amplified TCR beta CDR3 regions from RNA transcripts. TCR CDR3 regions were first amplified by RT-PCR with HTBI primers. TCRdb called the multiplex PCR reads again in MiXCR, with one record for every CDR3 protein. The sample yields about 520,000 distinct CDR3 sequences, roughly 25% seen once. The data belong to a study of T cells in Graves' hyperthyroidism and ophthalmopathy. Study outcomes and limitations: The blood repertoire included most of the expanded thyroid clonotypes above 0.001.

Reasons for excluding patients were uncontrolled infection, other autoimmune disease, pregnancy or lactation. Each diagnosis was grounded in clinical symptoms, serum thyroxine and TRAb, thyroid ultrasound, and orbital computed tomography. This sequence joins TRBV10-3 and TRBJ1-1; the D is unclear. The sequencing input was blood. This clonotype originated in a woman aged 30 to 39 with Graves' ophthalmopathy. The CDR3 nucleotides read TGTGCCATCAGTGAGTCAAATCTGAACACTGAAGCTTTCTTT. It yields the protein CAISESNLNTEAFF.